This TCR beta chain was profiled in a study of T cells in Graves' hyperthyroidism and ophthalmopathy. Broader study findings: Most thyroid-expanded clonotypes above 0.001 were also found in blood.

Graves' hyperthyroidism is called stable when ophthalmopathy does not progress within 18 months. Uncontrolled infection, other autoimmune disease, pregnancy and lactation each barred patients from inclusion. Out of over 9 ml of fresh peripheral blood came the PBMCs. The CDR3 sequence is 16 residues long. Looked up from germline, CDR1 is SQVTM and CDR2 is ANQGSEA. V was shortened by 4 bases and J by 0 bases, with 16 bases between the two germline ends. Remarks on this clonotype: As yet, its antigen is unknown.

Amplification targeted TCR beta CDR3 regions from RNA transcripts. The HTBI set primed first-round TCR CDR3 RT-PCR. TCRdb called the multiplex PCR reads again in MiXCR, with one record for every CDR3 protein. The table records about 400,000 distinct CDR3 sequences, approximately 15% of them present only once. This TCR was recovered from a woman aged 18-29 years with Graves' hyperthyroidism. This chain links TRBV29-1 with TRBJ2-1; TRBD2 is a possible D gene (6 bases). What was sequenced was blood. The CDR3 bases are TGCAGCGTTGCGGGGGAACCAGAGCGCTCCTACAATGAGCAGTTCTTC. Amino acid sequence: CSVAGEPERSYNEQFF.